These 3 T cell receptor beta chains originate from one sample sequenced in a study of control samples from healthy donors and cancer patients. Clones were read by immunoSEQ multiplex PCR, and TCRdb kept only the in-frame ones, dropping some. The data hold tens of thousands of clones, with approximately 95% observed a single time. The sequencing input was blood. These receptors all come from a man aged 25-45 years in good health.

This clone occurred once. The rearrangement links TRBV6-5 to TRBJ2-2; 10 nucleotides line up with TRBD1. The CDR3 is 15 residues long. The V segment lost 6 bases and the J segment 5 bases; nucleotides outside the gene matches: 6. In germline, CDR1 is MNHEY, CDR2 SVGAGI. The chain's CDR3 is CASRMTGGETGELFF. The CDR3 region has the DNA TGTGCCAGCAGGATGACAGGGGGCGAGACCGGGGAGCTGTTTTTT.

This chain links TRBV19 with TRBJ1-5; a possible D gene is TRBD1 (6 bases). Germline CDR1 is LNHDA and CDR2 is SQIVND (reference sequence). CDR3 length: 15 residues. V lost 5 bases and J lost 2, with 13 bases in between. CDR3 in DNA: TGTGCCAGTAGTCCAGGGGTATCTGGCAATCAGCCCCAGCATTTT. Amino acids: CASSPGVSGNQPQHF.

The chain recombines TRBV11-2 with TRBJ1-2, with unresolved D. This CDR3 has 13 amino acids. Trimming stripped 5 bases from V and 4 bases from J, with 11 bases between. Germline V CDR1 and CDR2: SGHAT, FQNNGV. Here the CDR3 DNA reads TGTGCCAGCAGCATCCTCACCGGCTATGGCTACACCTTC. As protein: CASSILTGYGYTF.